The T cell receptor beta chain under discussion was sequenced for a study of T cells after yellow fever vaccination. TCRdb analysed the 5' RACE reads with MiXCR anew, one entry per CDR3 protein. The profile covers about 500,000 distinct CDR3 sequences, with about a sixth appearing a single time and around 15% taken by the ten largest. Study-level findings and limits: Contamination of FACS-sorted repertoires by abundant clonotypes from the bulk population could occur. A small proportion of clonotypes was detected in both the CD4 and CD8 compartments. Clones from primary vaccination mostly reappeared after the booster (approximately 95% CD4, over 85% CD8).

Per the germline V gene, CDR1 is WSHSY and CDR2 is SAAADI. CDR3 length equals 15 residues. V lost 3 bases, J lost 0 bases, and 11 bases lay in between. With respect to this clonotype: Antigen: not known.

The chain joins TRBV10-2 to TRBJ2-5; possibly TRBD1 for D (5 bases). The sequence derives from a man in his late teens or twenties who received the YFV17D yellow fever vaccine. Sequenced material: PBMCs, taken 5 days after the first yellow fever vaccination. Here the CDR3 reads CASSDKTDYQETQYF. DNA of the CDR3: TGCGCCAGCAGTGATAAGACAGACTACCAAGAGACCCAGTACTTC.